The 10 T cell receptor beta chains in this list originate from one sample, sequenced in a study of T cells expressing NK-cell markers. TCRdb reprocessed the 5' RACE reads, with one entry per CDR3 protein and no DNA. The clone table shows about 260,000 distinct CDR3 sequences, with the ten largest holding 0.39%. Sequencing was done on a sample of blood T cells: a sorted CD56 or NKG2C T cell subset, CD4+ or CD8+ T cells, or bulk PBMC T cells (not recorded which). These receptors all come from a man aged 18-30 years in good health.

The chain combines TRBV20-1 with TRBJ2-1; TCRdb's assignment of TRBD1 cannot be checked, as there is no DNA. Per germline, CDR1 DFQATT and CDR2 SNEGSKA (reference sequence). The CDR3 has 14 amino acids. The CDR3 loop is CSAAPSSSYNEQFF.

The genes are TRBV20-1 and TRBJ2-4. Looked up from germline, CDR1 is DFQATT and CDR2 is SNEGSKA (reference sequence). This CDR3 is 11 amino acids long. This chain's CDR3 is CSASSGTIQYF.

This chain links TRBV2 with TRBJ1-6; the D call from TCRdb, TRBD1, cannot be confirmed without DNA. The CDR3 is 15 amino acids. Germline assignment: CDR1 SNHLY and CDR2 FYNNEI. The CDR3 sequence: CASSAETGGGSPLHF.

The gene calls are TRBV24-1 and TRBJ2-1; the D call of TRBD2 rests on TCRdb alone, since no DNA is present to check it. Germline values: CDR1 KGHDR, CDR2 SFDVKD. The CDR3 extends over 16 amino acids. CDR3 amino acids: CATSDRQDPSYNEQFF.

The chain employs TRBV12-3 or TRBV12-4 and TRBJ2-5; the D gene TCRdb calls, TRBD1, cannot be checked with no DNA. This CDR3 is built from 12 residues. The CDR3 reads CASSRAGETQYF.

The rearrangement uses TRBV5-1 and TRBJ2-3. The CDR3 has 15 amino acids. Germline V lookup: CDR1 SGHRS, CDR2 YFSETQ. The CDR3 loop reads CASSLEVFPTDTQYF.

The chain has TRBV6-2 or TRBV6-3 and TRBJ2-5; TCRdb calls TRBD1, which cannot be checked without DNA. The CDR3 consists of 15 residues. The germline CDR1 and CDR2 sequences are MNHEY and SVGEGT. The CDR3 protein is CASSRPLGLQETQYF.

The chain carries TRBV15 and TRBJ2-2; TCRdb picks TRBD2, but there is no DNA to check that call. The CDR3 extends over 17 amino acids. Germline V gene lookup returns CDR1 LNHNV and CDR2 YYDKDF (reference sequence). This CDR3 is CATSREGLAGINGELFF.

This chain connects TRBV18 to TRBJ1-1. This CDR3 is built from 14 residues. Germline-derived CDR1 and CDR2 are KGHSH and LQKENI. The CDR3 reads CASSSTVMNTEAFF. The whole variable domain, filled in from reference TRBV18 and TRBJ1-1, reads NAGVMQNPRHLVRRRGQEARLRCSPMKGHSHVYWYRQLPEEGLKFMVYLQKENIIDESGMPKERFSAEFPKEGPSILRIQQVVRGDSAAYFCASSSTVMNTEAFFGQGTRLTVV.

This chain links TRBV20-1 with TRBJ2-1; TCRdb's D call, TRBD1, is unchecked because there is no DNA. The germline V gene encodes CDR1 DFQATT and CDR2 SNEGSKA (reference sequence). This CDR3 spans 12 amino acids. CDR3 protein: CSAQQGYNEQFF.